The clone carrying this T cell receptor (beta chain) was detected a few times. The CDR3 sequence is 14 residues long. Germline V lookup: CDR1 ENHRY, CDR2 SYGVKD. The V gene end was trimmed by 7 bases and the J gene end by 3 bases; junction bases not matched to a gene: 5. This specimen belongs to a study of T-cell reconstitution after alpha-beta-depleted transplantation in children. Preparation of the TCRbeta library involved a method that used unique molecular identifiers. TCRdb reprocessed the PCR reads via MiXCR and lists one record per CDR3 protein. The sample consists of 350,000 to 400,000 distinct CDR3 sequences, 20% of them appearing once.

The sequences come from PBMCs from the stem cell graft donor, collected from the stem cell graft. This sequence joins TRBV10-3 and TRBJ2-3, with 9 bases identical to TRBD1. The TCR was taken from a human donor who donated a stem cell graft to a child with acute myeloid leukemia. This CDR3 is CAIKPGQGTDTQYF. The CDR3 DNA reads TGTGCCATCAAGCCGGGACAGGGAACAGATACGCAGTATTTT.